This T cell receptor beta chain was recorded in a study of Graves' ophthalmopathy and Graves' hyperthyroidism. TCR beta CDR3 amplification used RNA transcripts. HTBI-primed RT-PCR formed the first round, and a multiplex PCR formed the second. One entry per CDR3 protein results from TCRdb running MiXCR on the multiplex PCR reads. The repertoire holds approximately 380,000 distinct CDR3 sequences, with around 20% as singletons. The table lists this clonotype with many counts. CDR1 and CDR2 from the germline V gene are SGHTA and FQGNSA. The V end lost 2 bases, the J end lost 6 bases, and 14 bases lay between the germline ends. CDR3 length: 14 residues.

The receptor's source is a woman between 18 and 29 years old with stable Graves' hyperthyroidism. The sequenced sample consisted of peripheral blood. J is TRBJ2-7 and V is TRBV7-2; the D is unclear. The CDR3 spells CASSLSANPSEQYF. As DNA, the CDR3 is TGTGCCAGCAGCTTAAGTGCGAATCCGAGCGAGCAGTACTTC.